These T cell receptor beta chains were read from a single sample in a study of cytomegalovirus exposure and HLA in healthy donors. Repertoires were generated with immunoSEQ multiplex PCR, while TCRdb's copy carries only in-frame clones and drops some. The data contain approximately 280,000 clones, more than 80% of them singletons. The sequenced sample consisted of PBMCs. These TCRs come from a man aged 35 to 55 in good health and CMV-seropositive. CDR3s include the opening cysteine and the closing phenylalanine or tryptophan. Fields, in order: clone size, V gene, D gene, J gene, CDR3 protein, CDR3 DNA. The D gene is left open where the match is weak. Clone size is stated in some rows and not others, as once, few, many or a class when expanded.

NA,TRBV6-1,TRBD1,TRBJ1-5,CASSEGTGGYQPQHF,TGTGCCAGCAGTGAAGGTACAGGGGGTTATCAGCCCCAGCATTTT
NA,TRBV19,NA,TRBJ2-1,CASSTDKKYNEQFF,TGTGCCAGTAGTACCGACAAGAAATACAATGAGCAGTTCTTC
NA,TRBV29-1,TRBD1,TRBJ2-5,CSDRQGPNTQYF,TGCAGCGATAGACAGGGGCCCAACACCCAGTACTTC
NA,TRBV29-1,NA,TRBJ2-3,CGGGLAADTQYF,TGCGGCGGTGGGCTAGCCGCAGATACGCAGTATTTT
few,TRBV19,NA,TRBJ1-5,CASSPGLRNQPQHF,TGTGCCAGTAGTCCGGGACTAAGAAATCAGCCCCAGCATTTT
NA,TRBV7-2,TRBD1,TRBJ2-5,CASSPNPTGARGETQYF,TGTGCCAGCAGCCCTAACCCCACAGGGGCCAGAGGAGAGACCCAGTACTTC
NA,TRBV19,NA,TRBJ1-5,CASSKGKTVSNQPQHF,TGTGCCAGTAGTAAGGGGAAGACGGTTAGCAATCAGCCCCAGCATTTT
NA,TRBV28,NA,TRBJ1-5,CASTKPQGTGQPQHF,TGTGCCAGCACCAAGCCCCAGGGAACGGGTCAGCCCCAGCATTTT
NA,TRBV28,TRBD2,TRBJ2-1,CASTGGGLAVDNEQFF,TGTGCCAGCACCGGGGGAGGGCTAGCGGTCGACAATGAGCAGTTCTTC
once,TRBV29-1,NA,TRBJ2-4,CSGVHLAKNIQYF,TGCAGCGGCGTTCACCTAGCCAAAAACATTCAGTACTTC
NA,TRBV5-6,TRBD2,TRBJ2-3,CAGSVAGGWSDTQYF,TGTGCCGGTTCGGTGGCGGGAGGTTGGTCAGATACGCAGTATTTT
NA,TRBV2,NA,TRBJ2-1,CASEGGSTSYNEQFF,TGTGCCAGCGAAGGCGGGTCCACTTCCTACAATGAGCAGTTCTTC
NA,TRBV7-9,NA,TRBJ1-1,CSSSLGSGTLNTEAFF,TGTTCCAGCAGCTTAGGATCCGGGACACTGAACACTGAAGCTTTCTTT
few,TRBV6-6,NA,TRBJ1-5,CASSYSTRVRSQPQHF,TGTGCCAGCAGTTACTCGACCAGGGTACGAAGTCAGCCCCAGCATTTT
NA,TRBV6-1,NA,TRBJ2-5,CASSAAGVQETQYF,TGTGCCAGCAGTGCAGCAGGGGTACAAGAGACCCAGTACTTC
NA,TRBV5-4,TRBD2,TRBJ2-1,CASSLGLAGEEFF,TGTGCCAGCAGCTTGGGACTAGCGGGAGAGGAGTTCTTC
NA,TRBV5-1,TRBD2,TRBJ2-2,CASSPGLAGGPAGELFF,TGCGCCAGCAGCCCAGGACTAGCGGGAGGGCCGGCCGGGGAGCTGTTTTTT
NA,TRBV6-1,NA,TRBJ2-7,CASSSPTYKQQYF,TGTGCCAGCAGTTCCCCCACCTATAAGCAGCAGTACTTC